One TCR beta chain is described in this entry. As yet, its antigen is unknown. This sample was taken from a study of radiation and T cells in renal cell carcinoma. Study results and limitations: No pretreatment tumor biopsies were available for baseline clonotypes.

Sequenced by immunoSEQ multiplex PCR; TCRdb stores in-frame clones only, minus some. Of some 80,000 clones in the sample, around four fifths were seen once. Time point meaning: blood 4 weeks post-SBRT, at nephrectomy. The treatment is: 15 Gy SBRT to primary tumor, nephrectomy 4 weeks later. Nephrectomy followed 15 Gy stereotactic body radiation by 4 weeks. Clear cell pathology was present in this patient's renal cell carcinoma. Specimen: blood, collected from a patient whose treatment included radiotherapy and nephrectomy. This receptor was taken from a woman aged 55 to 70 with renal cell carcinoma.

This CDR3 reads CASSLGISEDTQYF. The DNA for the CDR3 is TGTGCCAGCAGCTTAGGGATATCCGAAGATACGCAGTATTTT. The rearrangement links TRBV7-6 to TRBJ2-3; D gene uncertain. CDR1 SGHVS and CDR2 FNYEAQ come from the germline V gene. The CDR3 covers 14 residues. Trimming took 1 base from V and 5 from J, leaving 10 bases between them.